The 16 T cell receptor beta chains in this list originate from one sample, sequenced in a study of blood T cells in healthy people across ages. A second PCR, run for about 6 to 12 cycles, used a sample-barcoded 5' primer plus a J-beta primer mix. TCRdb re-derived calls from the 5' RACE reads in MiXCR, one entry per CDR3 protein. The data contain 790,000 or so distinct CDR3 sequences, around 50% of them seen just once; the ten biggest clones take up 20% to 30%. Sequencing input: blood. The receptors shown here come from a man between 35 and 55 years old in good health.

The chain joins TRBV7-2 to TRBJ2-7; 8 bases match TRBD2. V dropped 2 bases and J dropped 1; count of bases not matched to a gene: 4. The CDR3 sequence is 15 residues long. CDR1 is SGHTA and CDR2 is FQGNSA in the germline V gene. For the CDR3, the DNA is TGTGCCAGCAGCTTACGGGGGGGCATTTCCTACGAGCAGTACTTC. Protein product: CASSLRGGISYEQYF.

The J gene is TRBJ2-3, the V gene TRBV28, with TRBD1 matching over 8 bases. The length of the CDR3 is 16 residues. Unmatched junction bases numbered 8, after V lost 6 bases and J lost 0 bases. Germline V lookup: CDR1 MDHEN, CDR2 SYDVKM. CDR3 in amino acids: CASRRLDRASTDTQYF. The CDR3 DNA follows: TGTGCCAGCAGAAGATTGGACAGGGCTAGCACAGATACGCAGTATTTT.

This sequence joins TRBV5-1 and TRBJ2-1; D is possibly TRBD2 (6 bases). The CDR3 is 15 residues long. Germline CDR1 is SGHRS and CDR2 is YFSETQ. The ends were cut back, 3 bases at V and 2 bases at J, with 12 bases in the middle. The CDR3 nucleotides read TGCGCCAGCAGCTCCTCGGGAGAGCCCTACAATGAGCAGTTCTTC. This codes for CASSSSGEPYNEQFF.

This clonotype was counted only a few times. The rearrangement uses TRBV13 and TRBJ1-4; 8 bases align to TRBD1. In germline, CDR1 is PRHDT, CDR2 FYEKMQ (reference sequence). This CDR3 has 16 amino acids. J lost 5 bases, V lost 5 bases, and 10 bases had no gene match. In DNA form, the CDR3 reads TGTGCCAGCAGCCATATCTCAGGGGGCGTGAATGAAAAACTGTTTTTT. Its translation is CASSHISGGVNEKLFF.

The J gene is TRBJ2-7, the V gene TRBV7-9, with TRBD1 as a possible D gene (6 bases). Germline lookup yields CDR1 SEHNR and CDR2 FQNEAQ (reference sequence). Between the trimmed V and J ends, which lost 5 bases and 0 bases, there was a span of 20 bases. This CDR3 has 17 amino acids. The CDR3 DNA sequence: TGTGCCAGCAGCGCTCGGACAGATGGATTCGGCTCCTACGAGCAGTACTTC. Translating it yields CASSARTDGFGSYEQYF.

In DNA form, the CDR3 reads TGCGCCAGCAGCCCGGCTTTCACAGATACGCAGTATTTT. It codes for CASSPAFTDTQYF. The chain employs TRBV5-1 and TRBJ2-3; unclear D gene. Trimming removed 4 bases at V and 2 bases at J, with 8 bases between. This CDR3 is 13 amino acids long. Looked up from germline, CDR1 is SGHRS and CDR2 is YFSETQ.

The chain recombines TRBV18 with TRBJ2-4; TRBD1 matches 11 bases. The J call is in doubt because the DNA end fits TRBJ2-7 better. Germline-derived CDR1 and CDR2 are KGHSH and LQKENI. The CDR3 runs to 15 residues. CDR3 region: CASSHGTGGNHEQYF. The CDR3, as DNA: TGTGCCAGCTCACACGGGACAGGGGGGAACCACGAGCAGTACTTC.

This clonotype showed up just a few times. The J gene is TRBJ2-5, the V gene TRBV20-1; D ambiguous. Germline-derived CDR1 and CDR2 are DFQATT and SNEGSKA (reference sequence). The ends were cut back, 0 bases at V and 1 base at J, with 6 bases in the middle. The CDR3 is made up of 13 amino acids. The CDR3 bases are TGCAGTGCTAGAGATCAGTTCCAAGAGACCCAGTACTTC. Protein sequence: CSARDQFQETQYF.

The V gene is TRBV6-5, the J gene TRBJ2-3; TRBD1 agrees at 9 bases. The CDR3 runs 17 residues. The germline V gene has CDR1 MNHEY and CDR2 SVGAGI. V dropped 2 bases and J dropped 4; count of bases not matched to a gene: 10. The CDR3 sequence is CASSYQGQGFGADTQYF. The CDR3 nucleotides read TGTGCCAGCAGTTACCAAGGACAGGGGTTTGGGGCAGATACGCAGTATTTT.

This clonotype was seen only a few times. The J gene is TRBJ2-5, the V gene TRBV3-1, with D tentatively TRBD2 (6 bases). V was clipped by 4 bases and J by 3 bases, with 9 bases between them. Germline CDR1 LGHDT, CDR2 YNNKEL (reference sequence). This CDR3 contains 13 residues. CDR3 sequence: CASSPPGEETQYF. The DNA of the CDR3 is TGTGCCAGCAGCCCCCCGGGGGAAGAGACCCAGTACTTC.

The chain recombines TRBV20-1 with TRBJ2-3; perhaps D is TRBD1 or TRBD2 (5 bases each). Germline CDR1 DFQATT, CDR2 SNEGSKA (reference sequence). The CDR3 contains 14 residues. Trimming left V 0 bases short and J 5 bases short, with 12 bases between. In DNA, the CDR3 is TGCAGTGCTAGAGAGGGTGGGGGTCGAGATACGCAGTATTTT. It encodes CSAREGGGRDTQYF.

The rearrangement links TRBV9 to TRBJ2-5, with D possibly being TRBD1 (6 bases). The CDR3 runs 15 residues. Per germline, CDR1 SGDLS and CDR2 YYNGEE. With 0 bases removed from V and 6 bases from J, the gap between germline ends came to 15 bases. CDR3 region: CASSVGWGLGKTQYF. In DNA form, the CDR3 reads TGTGCCAGCAGCGTAGGTTGGGGGCTGGGAAAGACCCAGTACTTC.

CDR3 loop: CSVGGAASYNEQFF. In DNA form, the CDR3 reads TGCAGTGTAGGGGGAGCGGCGTCCTACAATGAGCAGTTCTTC. The chain carries TRBV20-1 and TRBJ2-1; tentatively, D is TRBD1 (6 bases). Trimming took off 7 bases at V and 1 base at J, with 14 bases between the two ends. This CDR3 has 14 residues. Per germline, CDR1 DFQATT and CDR2 SNEGSKA (reference sequence).

CDR3 in amino acids: CASSLLAGTQETQYF. For the CDR3, the DNA is TGCGCCAGCAGCTTGTTAGCGGGGACACAAGAGACCCAGTACTTC. V and J are TRBV5-1 and TRBJ2-5; 8 positions match TRBD2. The CDR3 runs 15 residues. The germline V gene encodes CDR1 SGHRS and CDR2 YFSETQ. The J segment lost 2 bases and the V segment lost 1 base, leaving 4 bases of the junction unmatched.

CDR3: CASSVSDAGKGIQYF. For the CDR3, the DNA is TGTGCCAGCAGCGTCTCGGACGCTGGGAAGGGCATTCAGTACTTC. The chain uses TRBV6-2 or TRBV6-3 and TRBJ2-4, with D uncertain. This CDR3 comprises 15 residues. Trimming pared 6 bases from V and 9 bases from J, leaving 21 bases between. Germline V gene data show CDR1 as MNHEY and CDR2 as SVGEGT.

This clonotype was observed a single time. The chain carries TRBV3-1 and TRBJ1-1; possible D gene TRBD1, 5 bases. V was trimmed by 7 bases and J by 4 bases, leaving 16 bases between them. In germline, CDR1 is LGHDT, CDR2 YNNKEL (reference sequence). The CDR3 loop spans 14 amino acids. The CDR3 coding sequence is TGTGCCAGCAAGGACGTGGGGGACGGCACTGAAGCTTTCTTT. As protein: CASKDVGDGTEAFF.